The entry below describes one T cell receptor (beta chain). The antigen this receptor binds is unknown. No quality values exist for individual bases; no much larger clone is one base distant. The sample comes from a study of vaccination and CD4 T cells after COVID-19 (dated by TCRdb to between 2021 and 2024). Notes on the research overall: Convalescent patients had a positive SARS-CoV-2 result on nasal swab PCR, and of these patients, fewer than ten had mild disease and one had severe disease. The convalescent cohort comprised six males and four females, including two Hispanic individuals, seven Caucasians, two Asians and one multiracial person. Two doses of either the Pfizer-BioNTech BNT162b2 vaccine (n=8) or the Moderna mRNA-1273 vaccine (n=2) were administered to participants. Post-COVID blood samples from convalescent patients were collected a median of approximately 93 days after diagnosis, with a range of roughly 30 to 170 days. Post-vaccine blood samples were obtained a median of approximately 74 days after the second vaccine dose, with a range of roughly 13 to 250 days. Culture stimuli were overlapping spike peptide pools from SARS-CoV-2 and from the common cold coronaviruses HCoV-NL63, HCoV-OC43 and HCoV-229E. Control cultures used a CEFX viral epitope pool as positive control, an HIV-1 Nef peptide pool as negative control, or no peptide. In roughly 10 COVID-19 convalescent patients and a handful of infection-naive healthy vaccine recipients, the spike-specific CD4+ TCR repertoire before mRNA vaccination was compared with the repertoire after mRNA vaccination.

Library prep was done by PCR. At the Johns Hopkins FTIC core, DNA from the cultured CD4+ T cells underwent TCR sequencing with the Oncomine TCR Beta short-read assay. The QIAamp micro DNA kit was used to extract genomic DNA from the cultured CD4+ T cells. Oncomine TCR Beta libraries made from cultured CD4+ T cells were pooled using unique dual indexes and sequenced on an Illumina iSeq 100. Per the authors' processing: Non-productive sequences were removed, and CDR3s that did not start with C, did not end with F or W, or were shorter than 7 amino acids were discarded. Antigen-specific clonotypes were identified using the MANAFEST web application through comparison of peptide-stimulated wells with reference and other culture wells. To be called positive, a clone needed an FDR below 0.05, an odds ratio above 5, and a productive frequency above 0.1% in at least two of three replicate wells. Clonotypes that were significantly expanded in both SARS-CoV-2 spike wells and at least one common cold coronavirus spike condition were defined as cross-reactive. CDR3 homology was assessed with Levenshtein distances (stringdist) and unrooted phylogenetic trees (ape) in R version 3.6.1. Using fastp trimming at Q25 and MiXCR clonotype assembly, TCRdb reanalyzed the public sequencing data and kept in-frame beta chains. Duplicate CDR3 protein sequences are folded into a single record with the most common DNA and genes. The V and J calls follow TCRdb's processing rather than the paper's. This sample holds about 13,000 distinct CDR3 sequences; roughly 45% were observed only once. The ten largest clonotypes hold roughly 8% of the sample.

Based on the germline V gene, the CDR1 and CDR2 sequences are ENHRY and SYGVKD. Reading from cysteine to phenylalanine, the CDR3 counts 11 amino acids. Only the CDR3 portion is preserved as DNA: 33 bases, with reading frame beginning at the first base. The junction carries 3 bases between V and J, which are trimmed by 3 bases and 4 bases respectively. General findings and caveats noted by the study authors: The study included relatively few convalescent patients and did not analyze early timepoints after natural infection. Among the post-vaccine SARS-CoV-2-reactive clones in convalescent patients, a median 86.3% showed up only after vaccination, which suggests vaccine-specific priming. An increase in the median number of SARS-CoV-2-reactive clonotypes from approximately 23 after infection to roughly 39 after vaccination was observed, but the change was not found to be significant. Nearly all vaccine-specific clones in convalescent patients (304 of 307) were mono-reactive for SARS-CoV-2 spike rather than cross-reactive with common cold coronaviruses.

The intended sense of this specimen's treatment or condition label: roughly 10-day PBMC culture with coronavirus spike peptide pools or control peptides (ViraFEST assay). The ViraFEST assay, used in the study, expanded antigen-specific T cells with peptide pools and then identified the expanded clonotypes through TCR sequencing. Positive SARS-CoV-2 PCR tests in the convalescent patients dated from March to December 2020, before Alpha, Beta and Delta variants emerged in the United States. Over 1.5 million PBMCs per well were cultured in IMDM with approximately 5% human AB serum and 8 to 10 IU/ml IL-2, plus 10 ug/ml peptide pools. On days 3 and 7, half of the culture medium was replaced with fresh IL-2-containing medium. CD4+ T cells were isolated after 10 days of culture through negative selection using the EasySep CD4+ T cell isolation kit. Ficoll-Paque Plus gradient centrifugation was used to isolate PBMCs from whole blood, and the isolated PBMCs were then either used fresh or cryopreserved at -140C. Culture conditions were generally each tested in triplicate wells.

The V and J segments used are TRBV10-3 and TRBJ1-2; no D gene call is confident. The material was CD4+ T cells from blood, cultured in vitro, obtained after SARS-CoV-2 vaccination. The sequence was obtained from a human donor who had recovered from COVID-19. The CDR3 here reads CAISDSYGYTF. In nucleotide form, the sequence is TGTGCCATCAGTGACAGCTATGGCTACACCTTC.